Below, 29 T cell receptor beta chains from the same sample are listed, as sequenced in a study of OX40 agonist ivuxolimab in advanced cancers. Sequencing used immunoSEQ multiplex PCR; TCRdb keeps in-frame clones, though not all of them. This sample has tens of thousands of clones; roughly nine tenths occur once, and the top ten carry roughly 0.69%. The material was CD4+ or CD8+ T cells sorted from blood, obtained in a trial of the OX40 agonist ivuxolimab. The source is an adult with an advanced solid tumor such as melanoma, head and neck, liver or kidney cancer.

The chain employs TRBV5-1 and TRBJ2-5; the D call may be TRBD1 or TRBD2 (5 bases each). The CDR3 runs 15 residues. Looked up from germline, CDR1 is SGHRS and CDR2 is YFSETQ. Trimming took off 4 bases at V and 0 bases at J, with 13 bases between the two ends. The CDR3 nucleotides are TGCGCCAGCAGCACCGAAGGGACCCACCAAGAGACCCAGTACTTC. Translating it yields CASSTEGTHQETQYF.

This clone is labeled medium-sized. The J gene is TRBJ2-2, the V gene TRBV5-4; tentative D call: TRBD2 (7 bases). V lost 4 bases, J lost 7 bases, and 17 bases lay in between. The CDR3 has 15 residues. Germline assignment: CDR1 SGHNT and CDR2 YYREEE (reference sequence). The chain's CDR3 is CASSQGGRADGELFF. The DNA of the CDR3 is TGTGCCAGCAGCCAAGGGGGGAGGGCCGACGGGGAGCTGTTTTTT.

This chain uses TRBV11-3 with TRBJ1-1; D is ambiguous. Trimming removed 6 bases from V and 2 bases from J, with 7 bases in between. CDR3 length: 12 residues. Germline lookup yields CDR1 SGHNT and CDR2 YENEEA. CDR3 sequence: CASRGKNTEAFF. CDR3 coding DNA: TGTGCCAGCAGGGGGAAAAACACTGAAGCTTTCTTT.

The V and J genes are TRBV19 and TRBJ2-1; D may correspond to TRBD1 or TRBD2 (6 bases each). Germline CDR1 and CDR2: LNHDA and SQIVND (reference sequence). Trimming removed 3 bases at V and 9 bases at J, with 12 bases between. The CDR3 length is 13 residues. CDR3 loop: CASSITGASEQFF. The CDR3 bases are TGTGCCAGTAGTATCACGGGGGCCAGTGAGCAGTTCTTC.

This chain connects TRBV19 to TRBJ2-2; TRBD2 matches at 9 bases. The germline V gene encodes CDR1 LNHDA and CDR2 SQIVND (reference sequence). V was clipped by 5 bases and J by 15 bases; unmatched bases: 22. This CDR3 comprises 17 residues. The CDR3 coding sequence is TGTGCCAGTAGTCCCTTACTAGCGGGTGGTACCGGGGCCCCCATGTTTTTT. Its protein product is CASSPLLAGGTGAPMFF.

The rearrangement links TRBV27 to TRBJ2-1; 13 nucleotides line up with TRBD2. Trimming cost V 5 bases and J 10 bases; bases outside gene matches: 11. The CDR3 extends over 16 amino acids. Germline CDR1 is MNHEY and CDR2 is SMNVEV (reference sequence). The CDR3 coding sequence is TGTGCCAGCAGTCTTGGACTAGCGGGAGTTGCCCGCGAGCAGTTCTTC. Translation: CASSLGLAGVAREQFF.

J is TRBJ2-4 and V is TRBV15, with unresolved D. Germline CDR1 LNHNV, CDR2 YYDKDF (reference sequence). The CDR3 loop spans 15 amino acids. V was clipped by 2 bases and J by 3 bases, with 11 bases between them. CDR3 loop: CATSRLPPNKNIQYF. CDR3 in DNA: TGTGCCACCAGCAGACTACCACCCAACAAAAACATTCAGTACTTC. Based on the CDR3 plus reference TRBV15 and TRBJ2-4, the full variable domain is DAMVIQNPRYQVTQFGKPVTLSCSQTLNHNVMYWYQQKSSQAPKLLFHYYDKDFNNEADTPDNFQSRRPNTSFCFLDIRSPGLGDTAMYLCATSRLPPNKNIQYFGAGTRLSVL.

V is TRBV4-1 and J is TRBJ1-2; 7 bases line up with TRBD1. J was trimmed by 2 bases and V by 3 bases; bases with no gene match: 6. The CDR3 consists of 15 residues. Looked up from germline, CDR1 is MGHRA and CDR2 is YSYEKL. CDR3 bases: TGCGCCAGCAGCCAGAAGAAGACAGGGAACTATGGCTACACCTTC. Residues: CASSQKKTGNYGYTF.

V usage is TRBV6-5 and J usage is TRBJ2-7, with 8 bases aligning to TRBD2. CDR1 MNHEY and CDR2 SVGAGI come from the germline V gene. The CDR3 runs 14 residues. Losses at the gene ends were 0 bases for V and 7 bases for J; bases not matched to a gene: 5. The CDR3 is CASSYSSGSREQYF. CDR3 coding DNA: TGTGCCAGCAGTTACTCGAGCGGGAGCCGGGAGCAGTACTTC.

The rearrangement joins TRBV2 to TRBJ1-2, with a weak D call TRBD1 (6 bases). Germline V lookup: CDR1 SNHLY, CDR2 FYNNEI. Trimming cost V 5 bases and J 1 base, with 8 bases left between them. The CDR3 length is 13 residues. In nucleotides, the CDR3 is TGTGCCAGCAGTCCACAGGGTAACTATGGCTACACCTTC. This codes for CASSPQGNYGYTF.

The chain is built from TRBV7-9 and TRBJ2-3, with 10 bases identical to TRBD2. Trimming took 4 bases from V and 4 from J; bases not matched to a gene: 11. This CDR3 has 17 amino acids. Germline CDR1 is SEHNR and CDR2 is FQNEAQ (reference sequence). The CDR3 reads CASSSGTSATGADTQYF. The CDR3, as DNA: TGTGCCAGCAGCTCAGGGACTAGCGCTACAGGAGCAGATACGCAGTATTTT.

The genes are TRBV7-3 and TRBJ2-2; D gene ambiguous. In germline, CDR1 is SGHTA, CDR2 FQGTGA. The length of the CDR3 is 13 residues. V was cut by 5 bases and J by 0 bases, with 4 bases left in between. This chain's CDR3 is CASSPTNTGELFF. The DNA for the CDR3 is TGTGCCAGCAGCCCCACGAACACCGGGGAGCTGTTTTTT.

The chain carries TRBV7-2 and TRBJ2-1; perhaps TRBD2 as D (5 bases). Trimming took off 5 bases at V and 4 bases at J, with 15 bases between the two ends. The CDR3 spans 15 residues. CDR1 SGHTA and CDR2 FQGNSA come from the germline V gene. As DNA, the CDR3 is TGTGCCAGCAGCCGGAGGAGAGTCGGGTACAATGAGCAGTTCTTC. Protein sequence: CASSRRRVGYNEQFF. Combining the CDR3 with reference TRBV7-2 and TRBJ2-1 gives the whole variable domain GAGVSQSPSNKVTEKGKDVELRCDPISGHTALYWYRQSLGQGLEFLIYFQGNSAPDKSGLPSDRFSAERTGGSVSTLTIQRTQQEDSAVYLCASSRRRVGYNEQFFGPGTRLTVL.

In its sample, this clone was seen a few times. The chain recombines TRBV19 with TRBJ1-2, with D hard to call. V was shortened by 3 bases and J by 8 bases, with 10 bases between the two germline ends. The CDR3 spans 12 residues. Germline V gives CDR1 LNHDA, CDR2 SQIVND (reference sequence). The CDR3 here is CASSMQAGGYTF. CDR3 nucleotide sequence: TGTGCCAGTAGTATGCAGGCTGGGGGCTACACCTTC.

The CDR3 DNA follows: TGCGCCAGCAGCCAAGAGAGTTGGAGGGAGCAGTACTTC. This translates into CASSQESWREQYF. V usage is TRBV4-1 and J usage is TRBJ2-7, with D possibly TRBD2 on 5 matching bases. Germline loops: CDR1 MGHRA, CDR2 YSYEKL. V lost 0 bases, J lost 7 bases, and 10 bases lay in between. The CDR3 runs 13 residues.

This chain connects TRBV19 to TRBJ2-5; TRBD1 matches 7 bases. The J call may not be correct, given that the DNA end is closer to TRBJ2-7. The CDR3 covers 14 residues. Germline V gene sequence: CDR1 LNHDA, CDR2 SQIVND (reference sequence). The DNA for the CDR3 is TGTGCCAGTAGTAGCCGGACAGGAACCTACGAGCAGTACTTC. Its protein product is CASSSRTGTYEQYF.

The V and J genes are TRBV4-1 and TRBJ2-3, with 7 bases aligning to TRBD2. Per germline, CDR1 MGHRA and CDR2 YSYEKL. The CDR3 contains 15 residues. With V trimmed by 1 base and J by 6 bases, 7 bases remained unmatched. The CDR3 protein is CASSQGGGIADTQYF. CDR3 nucleotide sequence: TGCGCCAGCAGCCAAGGGGGGGGTATAGCGGATACGCAGTATTTT.

This clone was observed once. The rearrangement links TRBV5-4 to TRBJ2-1; D unclear. The CDR3 is 14 residues long. Germline assignment: CDR1 SGHNT and CDR2 YYREEE (reference sequence). Trimming shortened V by 0 bases and J by 5 bases, and 9 bases separated the two germline ends. The CDR3 DNA is TGTGCCAGCAGCTTGGGGACCAATGACAATGAGCAGTTCTTC. This translates into CASSLGTNDNEQFF.

The chain uses TRBV19 and TRBJ2-1, with 10 bases fitting TRBD2. Germline values: CDR1 LNHDA, CDR2 SQIVND (reference sequence). The CDR3 length is 15 residues. V dropped 7 bases and J dropped 4; count of bases not matched to a gene: 7. The CDR3 region has the DNA TGTGCCAGTAAGCAGCGGGAGGGCCGGTACAATGAGCAGTTCTTC. Translation gives CASKQREGRYNEQFF.

Points on this clone: Other nucleotide sequences from this sample produce the same CDR3. The genes are TRBV7-2 and TRBJ1-1; D not certain. Germline lookup yields CDR1 SGHTA and CDR2 FQGNSA. The length of the CDR3 is 13 residues. With 3 bases removed from V and 0 bases from J, the gap between germline ends came to 5 bases. CDR3 in amino acids: CASSFSVNTEAFF. DNA for the CDR3: TGTGCCAGCAGCTTTAGCGTGAACACTGAAGCTTTCTTT.

The V call is TRBV30, the J call TRBJ2-1; 7 nucleotides agree with TRBD1. With V trimmed by 2 bases and J by 8 bases, 3 bases remained unmatched. The V gene's germline CDR1 is GTSNPN and CDR2 SVGIG (reference sequence). This CDR3 is built from 12 residues. CDR3 region: CAWSRQGYEQFF. CDR3 DNA sequence: TGTGCCTGGAGTCGACAGGGCTATGAGCAGTTCTTC.

The chain uses TRBV5-4 and TRBJ1-2, with D perhaps TRBD1 (5 bases). The CDR3 is made up of 14 amino acids. CDR1 is SGHNT and CDR2 is YYREEE in the germline V gene (reference sequence). Trimming stripped 4 bases from V and 3 bases from J, with 13 bases between. The CDR3 sequence is CASSTQGLDYGYTF. The CDR3 bases are TGTGCCAGCAGCACGCAGGGTCTAGACTATGGCTACACCTTC.

The V gene is TRBV7-9, the J gene TRBJ2-5; 8 bases are a match to TRBD2. Germline V gene lookup returns CDR1 SEHNR and CDR2 FQNEAQ (reference sequence). The CDR3 is 13 residues long. J was trimmed by 12 bases and V by 4 bases; bases with no gene match: 10. CDR3 coding DNA: TGTGCCAGCAGCTCCGGGGGGGCAACATCCGAGTACTTC. Residues: CASSSGGATSEYF. Full variable domain (outside the CDR3, taken from reference TRBV7-9 and TRBJ2-5): DTGVSQNPRHKITKRGQNVTFRCDPISEHNRLYWYRQTLGQGPEFLTYFQNEAQLEKSRLLSDRFSAERPKGSFSTLEIQRTEQGDSAMYLCASSSGGATSEYFGPGTRLLVL.

In its sample, this clone was seen a few times. V is TRBV28 and J is TRBJ2-2, with D tentatively TRBD2 (5 bases). Germline CDR1 and CDR2: MDHEN and SYDVKM. The length of the CDR3 is 14 residues. The germline V and J ends were trimmed by 7 bases and 6 bases, with 15 bases remaining between them. The CDR3 bases are TGTGCCAGCACCCCCCGACTACCAGCCGGGGAGCTGTTTTTT. Amino acid sequence: CASTPRLPAGELFF.

This rearrangement joins TRBV5-6 to TRBJ2-5; D ambiguous. V shed 4 bases and J shed 5 bases, with 9 bases lying between them. Germline V lookup: CDR1 SGHDT, CDR2 YYEEEE. CDR3 size: 12 residues. The CDR3 nucleotides are TGTGCCAGCAGCCCGAATCGTGAGACCCAGTACTTC. Its protein is CASSPNRETQYF.

The J gene is TRBJ2-2, the V gene TRBV19; 9 bases map to TRBD1. This CDR3 contains 15 residues. Trimming removed 6 bases from V and 6 bases from J; junction bases left unmatched: 8. Germline V gene sequence: CDR1 LNHDA, CDR2 SQIVND (reference sequence). CDR3 bases: TGTGCCAGTAGCAAGGGACAGGGATACTCCGGGGAGCTGTTTTTT. This encodes CASSKGQGYSGELFF.

V gene TRBV2 combines with J gene TRBJ2-3; no clear D. This CDR3 comprises 12 residues. V dropped 5 bases and J dropped 6 bases, with 9 bases sitting between them. Germline CDR1 and CDR2: SNHLY and FYNNEI. The CDR3 DNA reads TGTGCCAGCAGTCCTAACACGGATACGCAGTATTTT. This translates into CASSPNTDTQYF.

The chain recombines TRBV7-2 with TRBJ2-1; 12 nucleotides agree with TRBD2. The V gene's germline CDR1 is SGHTA and CDR2 FQGNSA. The trim removed 4 bases at V and 0 bases at J, leaving 7 bases unmatched. This CDR3 contains 18 residues. The CDR3 is CASSSNGTSGSSYNEQFF. The CDR3 nucleotides read TGTGCCAGCAGCTCAAACGGGACTAGCGGGTCCTCCTACAATGAGCAGTTCTTC.

The chain combines TRBV5-6 with TRBJ2-5; TRBD2 matches 8 bases. The CDR3 contains 14 residues. CDR1 and CDR2 (germline): SGHDT, YYEEEE. With V trimmed by 4 bases and J by 3 bases, 5 bases remained unmatched. CDR3 loop: CASSGGGGKETQYF. The CDR3 bases are TGTGCCAGCAGCGGGGGCGGGGGGAAAGAGACCCAGTACTTC.